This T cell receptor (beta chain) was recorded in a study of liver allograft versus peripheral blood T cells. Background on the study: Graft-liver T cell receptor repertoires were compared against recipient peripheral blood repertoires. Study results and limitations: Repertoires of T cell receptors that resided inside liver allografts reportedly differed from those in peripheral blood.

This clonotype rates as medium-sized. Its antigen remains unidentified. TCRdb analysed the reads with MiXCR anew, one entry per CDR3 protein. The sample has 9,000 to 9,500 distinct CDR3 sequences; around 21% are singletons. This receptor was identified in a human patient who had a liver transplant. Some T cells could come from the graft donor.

CDR3: CASSPPGIQSDEQFF. The CDR3 DNA reads as TGTGCCAGCTCACCACCGGGAATACAATCGGATGAGCAGTTCTTC. The V gene is TRBV18, the J gene TRBJ2-1, with D unclear. Germline values: CDR1 KGHSH, CDR2 LQKENI. Deletions cut 0 bases from V and 8 bases from J, with 14 bases between. There are 15 residues in the CDR3.